This TCR beta chain was recorded in a study of Graves' ophthalmopathy and Graves' hyperthyroidism. Excluded: other autoimmune disease, uncontrolled infection, pregnancy or lactation. Notes on the study in general: Detection in blood was also observed for most expanded thyroid clonotypes above 0.001 frequency. Both an approximately 68% sensitivity and an approximately 76% specificity characterized the model's predictions of ophthalmopathy progression.

This clonotype came up many times. Its antigen is unknown. Amplification of the TCR beta CDR3 regions used RNA transcripts (as template). RT-PCR with HTBI primers came first, then second-round multiplex PCR. A single record per CDR3 protein comes from TCRdb applying MiXCR to the multiplex PCR reads. Found here are nearly 400,000 distinct CDR3 sequences, approximately 20% of them singletons; the top ten hold around 1.5%. This clonotype was sampled from a woman between 18 and 29 years old with Graves' ophthalmopathy. The sequenced sample consisted of peripheral blood.

The DNA of the CDR3 is TGTGCCATCAGTCAGGGTCCCATGAATTCACCCCTCCACTTT. It is translated as CAISQGPMNSPLHF. The chain couples TRBV10-3 to TRBJ1-6; possible D gene TRBD1, 5 bases. The ends were cut back, 5 bases at V and 7 bases at J, with 12 bases in the middle. Germline CDR1 is ENHRY and CDR2 is SYGVKD. The CDR3 loop spans 14 amino acids.